The sequence of this TCR beta chain was determined in a study of shared clonotypes between healthy human individuals. Trimming removed 5 bases from V and 3 bases from J, with 11 bases in between. The CDR3 covers 14 residues. Germline assignment: CDR1 MNHEY and CDR2 SVGAGI. Approximately 27,000 T cell genomes, or 300 ng DNA, went into replicate PCRs of unsorted PBMC. Unsorted PBMC DNA sequencing spanned ten immunoSEQ deep assay plates. The protocol was immunoSEQ multiplex PCR, while the TCRdb copy is restricted to in-frame clones and leaves out a portion. The sample gives 530,000 or so clones, over 75% of which show up once; about 12% is in the top ten.

This TCR came from a woman in her thirties or forties in good health. Some clones in this sample may be carry-over from other donors' samples. The sequencing sample was made of PBMCs. The chain uses TRBV6-5 and TRBJ1-5; no firm D call. CDR3 bases: TGTGCCAGCAGTCTCGGAGTTCTCAATCAGCCCCAGCATTTT. Its translation: CASSLGVLNQPQHF.